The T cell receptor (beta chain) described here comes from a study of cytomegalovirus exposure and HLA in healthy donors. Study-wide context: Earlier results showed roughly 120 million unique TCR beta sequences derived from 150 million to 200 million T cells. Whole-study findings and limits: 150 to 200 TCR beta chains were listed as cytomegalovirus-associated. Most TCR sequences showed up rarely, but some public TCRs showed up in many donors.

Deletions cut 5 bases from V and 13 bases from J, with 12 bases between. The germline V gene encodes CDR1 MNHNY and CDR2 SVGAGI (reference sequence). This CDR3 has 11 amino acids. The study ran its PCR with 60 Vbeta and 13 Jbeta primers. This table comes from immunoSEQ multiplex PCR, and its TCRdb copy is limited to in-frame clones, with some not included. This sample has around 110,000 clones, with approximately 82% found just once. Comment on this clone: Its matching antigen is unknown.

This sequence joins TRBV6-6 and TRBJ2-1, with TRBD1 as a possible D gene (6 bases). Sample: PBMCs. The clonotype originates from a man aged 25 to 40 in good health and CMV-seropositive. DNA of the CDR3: TGTGCCAGCAGTGCCGGGACACCTCAGTTCTTC. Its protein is CASSAGTPQFF.